Each of the 32 T cell receptor beta chains below was sequenced from the same sample in a study of chemoradiotherapy in HPV16-positive cancers. Only in-frame clones appear in the TCRdb table, and some are missing; sequencing was by immunoSEQ multiplex PCR. The sample shows several thousand clones, 70% to 80% of them seen only once. The sequencing used tumor tissue, collected from a patient who underwent chemoradiotherapy. The source of these receptors is a human donor with HPV-associated anogenital cancer.

This clone has a handful of counts. The V and J genes are TRBV5-4 and TRBJ2-5, with TRBD1 matching over 8 bases. Trimming at V came to 4 bases and at J to 2 bases, leaving 4 bases not matched to a gene. Germline V lookup: CDR1 SGHNT, CDR2 YYREEE (reference sequence). This CDR3 contains 14 residues. The CDR3 loop reads CASSNGQGQETQYF. The CDR3 region has the DNA TGTGCCAGCAGCAACGGACAGGGTCAAGAGACCCAGTACTTC.

This chain uses TRBV5-5 with TRBJ2-2; 12 nucleotides agree with TRBD1. J lost 0 bases, V lost 0 bases, and 3 bases had no gene match. Germline V gene lookup returns CDR1 SGHKS and CDR2 YYEKEE (reference sequence). CDR3 size: 18 residues. The CDR3 DNA follows: TGTGCCAGCAGCTTGGAGGGACAGGGGGCCGCGAACACCGGGGAGCTGTTTTTT. Its protein product is CASSLEGQGAANTGELFF.

This clone was recorded once. The genes are TRBV6-4 and TRBJ2-6; 9 bases agree with TRBD2. Germline V gene lookup returns CDR1 MRHNA and CDR2 SNTAGT. This CDR3 has 16 residues. The V gene end was trimmed by 3 bases and the J gene end by 0 bases; junction bases not matched to a gene: 0. The CDR3 is CASSETSGSGANVLTF. In DNA form, the CDR3 reads TGTGCCAGCAGTGAGACTAGCGGCTCTGGGGCCAACGTCCTGACTTTC.

The chain couples TRBV19 to TRBJ1-1, with no clear D. Per the germline V gene, CDR1 is LNHDA and CDR2 is SQIVND (reference sequence). Between the trimmed V and J ends, which lost 1 base and 1 base, there was a span of 7 bases. The CDR3 has 14 residues. The CDR3 spells CASSIGPRNTEAFF. The CDR3 DNA sequence: TGTGCCAGTAGTATAGGCCCCCGGAACACTGAAGCTTTCTTT.

The chain carries TRBV5-1 and TRBJ2-7, with TRBD2 as a possible D gene (6 bases). The V gene's germline CDR1 is SGHRS and CDR2 YFSETQ. The CDR3 is 17 residues long. V lost 1 base, J lost 0 bases, and 17 bases lay in between. CDR3 in amino acids: CASSLTFSGPTSYEQYF. The CDR3 nucleotides are TGCGCCAGCAGCTTGACGTTCAGCGGGCCGACCTCCTACGAGCAGTACTTC.

This sequence joins TRBV30 and TRBJ2-6; 9 bases align to TRBD1. V trimming: 3 bases; J trimming: 2 bases; junction bases outside the gene matches: 17. CDR3 length equals 20 residues. CDR1 is GTSNPN, CDR2 SVGIG, per germline (reference sequence). CDR3 amino acids: CAWRKGGEGQGRAGANVLTF. The CDR3, as DNA: TGTGCCTGGAGGAAAGGAGGGGAGGGACAGGGCCGTGCTGGGGCCAACGTCCTGACTTTC. Supplemented by reference TRBV30 and TRBJ2-6, the full variable domain reads SQTIHQWPATLVQPVGSPLSLECTVEGTSNPNLYWYRQAAGRGLQLLFYSVGIGQISSEVPQNLSASRPQDRQFILSSKKLLLSDSGFYLCAWRKGGEGQGRAGANVLTFGAGSRLTVL.

The V gene is TRBV4-2, the J gene TRBJ2-5; 8 bases are shared with TRBD2. Germline values: CDR1 LGHNA, CDR2 YNFKEQ. The CDR3 covers 17 residues. V gave up 0 bases and J gave up 3 bases; unmatched junction bases: 9. The CDR3 spells CASSQDIFSGGEETQYF. For the CDR3, the DNA is TGTGCCAGCAGCCAAGATATATTCAGCGGGGGAGAAGAGACCCAGTACTTC.

The chain recombines TRBV6-5 with TRBJ1-2; D is undetermined. The CDR3 covers 13 residues. Between the trimmed V and J ends, which lost 7 bases and 4 bases, there was a span of 13 bases. Looked up from germline, CDR1 is MNHEY and CDR2 is SVGAGI. The CDR3 nucleotides are TGTGCCAGCACCGGAGACGAGGTCTATGGCTACACCTTC. Protein sequence: CASTGDEVYGYTF.

The genes are TRBV19 and TRBJ1-1, with D hard to call. The CDR3 totals 16 residues. The ends were cut back, 3 bases at V and 1 base at J, with 15 bases in the middle. The germline V gene has CDR1 LNHDA and CDR2 SQIVND (reference sequence). The CDR3, as DNA: TGTGCCAGTAGTATTGATGGAGGCCGAGCGAACACTGAAGCTTTCTTT. It specifies CASSIDGGRANTEAFF.

This clone has more than one count but fewer than ten. The V call is TRBV18, the J call TRBJ1-5; D uncertain. Per germline, CDR1 KGHSH and CDR2 LQKENI. The CDR3 has 15 amino acids. Trimming removed 1 base at V and 3 bases at J, with 10 bases between. Here the CDR3 DNA reads TGTGCCAGCTCACCACGGGTAGCTGACAATCAGCCCCAGCATTTT. Residues: CASSPRVADNQPQHF. Supplemented by reference TRBV18 and TRBJ1-5, the full variable domain reads NAGVMQNPRHLVRRRGQEARLRCSPMKGHSHVYWYRQLPEEGLKFMVYLQKENIIDESGMPKERFSAEFPKEGPSILRIQQVVRGDSAAYFCASSPRVADNQPQHFGDGTRLSIL.

V gene TRBV4-2 combines with J gene TRBJ2-7; the D is unclear. CDR3 length equals 14 residues. Germline CDR1 and CDR2: LGHNA and YNFKEQ. With 1 base removed from V and 0 bases from J, the gap between germline ends came to 7 bases. The CDR3: CASSQGWSSYEQYF. In DNA form, the CDR3 reads TGTGCCAGCAGCCAAGGTTGGAGCTCCTACGAGCAGTACTTC.

The CDR3 spells CASSLVTVAHEAFF. CDR3 nucleotide sequence: TGTGCCAGCAGCTTAGTGACAGTAGCCCATGAAGCTTTCTTT. The chain uses TRBV7-2 and TRBJ1-1; TRBD1 might be the D (5 bases). V lost 1 base, J lost 7 bases, and 13 bases lay in between. The CDR3 length is 14 residues. CDR1 is SGHTA and CDR2 is FQGNSA in the germline V gene.

This chain uses TRBV27 with TRBJ1-5, with D unresolved. Per germline, CDR1 MNHEY and CDR2 SMNVEV (reference sequence). The CDR3 is 13 amino acids. Trimming stripped 2 bases from V and 3 bases from J, with 5 bases between. The CDR3 DNA reads TGTGCCAGCAGTTTAGGAACCAATCAGCCCCAGCATTTT. This codes for CASSLGTNQPQHF.

This chain links TRBV29-1 with TRBJ1-2; unclear D gene. CDR1 and CDR2 from the germline V gene are SQVTM and ANQGSEA. The CDR3 length is 10 residues. V was pared by 4 bases and J by 6 bases, with 6 bases between. Here the CDR3 DNA reads TGCAGCGTTGTCGGCCATGGCTACACCTTC. Protein product: CSVVGHGYTF.

This clone is a singleton in its sample. The chain combines TRBV7-3 with TRBJ2-1; D might be TRBD2 (7 bases). The CDR3 length is 15 residues. Germline lookup yields CDR1 SGHTA and CDR2 FQGTGA. Trimming took off 2 bases at V and 7 bases at J, with 15 bases between the two ends. This CDR3 is CASSLEGGPSNEQFF. In DNA form, the CDR3 reads TGTGCCAGCAGCTTAGAGGGGGGGCCTAGTAATGAGCAGTTCTTC.

CDR3 protein: CASSVGSGRGQETQYF. The DNA of the CDR3 is TGTGCCAGCTCGGTGGGTAGCGGACGGGGACAAGAGACCCAGTACTTC. This rearrangement joins TRBV30 to TRBJ2-5; the D gene is possibly TRBD2 (6 bases). The V and J ends lost 8 bases and 2 bases respectively, with 24 bases between them. The CDR3 contains 16 residues. Germline V lookup: CDR1 GTSNPN, CDR2 SVGIG (reference sequence). The full variable domain, rest sourced from reference TRBV30 and TRBJ2-5, is SQTIHQWPATLVQPVGSPLSLECTVEGTSNPNLYWYRQAAGRGLQLLFYSVGIGQISSEVPQNLSASRPQDRQFILSSKKLLLSDSGFYLCASSVGSGRGQETQYFGPGTRLLVL.

The CDR3 DNA is TGTGCCAGCAGCGTAGCCTCTAGCGGGGGCACAGATACGCAGTATTTT. It yields the protein CASSVASSGGTDTQYF. The chain is built from TRBV9 and TRBJ2-3, with TRBD2 matching 9 bases. Trimming at V came to 0 bases and at J to 1 base, leaving 3 bases not matched to a gene. The germline V gene has CDR1 SGDLS and CDR2 YYNGEE. This CDR3 has 16 residues. Full variable domain (outside the CDR3, taken from reference TRBV9 and TRBJ2-3): DSGVTQTPKHLITATGQRVTLRCSPRSGDLSVYWYQQSLDQGLQFLIQYYNGEERAKGNILERFSAQQFPDLHSELNLSSLELGDSALYFCASSVASSGGTDTQYFGPGTRLTVL.

The CDR3 DNA reads as TGTGCCAGCGGGGCAGGCTCGCTGACTTTCTTT. Protein sequence: CASGAGSLTFF. The rearrangement links TRBV6-1 to TRBJ1-1, with D perhaps TRBD1 (5 bases). The CDR3 length is 11 residues. From germline, CDR1 is MNHNS and CDR2 SASEGT. Deletions cut 8 bases from V and 12 bases from J, with 16 bases between.

With regard to this clone: The same CDR3 also results from other DNA sequences found in this sample. The chain employs TRBV27 and TRBJ1-2; TRBD1 aligns across 12 bases. Trimming at V came to 3 bases and at J to 9 bases, leaving 5 bases not matched to a gene. Germline V gene data show CDR1 as MNHEY and CDR2 as SMNVEV (reference sequence). The CDR3 loop spans 14 amino acids. CDR3 in DNA: TGTGCCAGCAGTTTTACCGGGACAGGGGGCAGCTACACCTTC. Its protein is CASSFTGTGGSYTF.

The chain is built from TRBV5-1 and TRBJ2-3; D ambiguous. The CDR3 runs to 15 residues. Germline V gene sequence: CDR1 SGHRS, CDR2 YFSETQ. With 4 bases removed from V and 2 bases from J, the gap between germline ends came to 14 bases. CDR3 coding DNA: TGCGCCAGCAGCCTTGGGATGCCTCTCACAGATACGCAGTATTTT. It codes for CASSLGMPLTDTQYF.

V gene TRBV6-1 combines with J gene TRBJ2-5; perhaps TRBD1 as D (5 bases). This CDR3 has 13 amino acids. Germline CDR1 MNHNS, CDR2 SASEGT. V was cut by 3 bases and J by 5 bases, with 10 bases left in between. CDR3 in amino acids: CASSDPSGETQYF. The CDR3 coding sequence is TGTGCCAGCAGTGACCCCTCAGGGGAGACCCAGTACTTC.

The CDR3 sequence is CAISEAFGSDLNQPQHF. The DNA of the CDR3 is TGTGCCATCAGTGAGGCGTTCGGGTCAGACCTTAATCAGCCCCAGCATTTT. J is TRBJ1-5 and V is TRBV10-3; D not resolved. Germline CDR1 ENHRY, CDR2 SYGVKD. Trimming cost V 2 bases and J 4 bases, with 18 bases left between them. The CDR3 sequence is 17 residues long.

The V and J genes are TRBV5-1 and TRBJ2-1, with D perhaps assigned TRBD1 or TRBD2 (5 bases each). CDR3 length equals 15 residues. Trimming shortened V by 4 bases and J by 5 bases, and 16 bases separated the two germline ends. The germline gives CDR1 SGHRS, CDR2 YFSETQ. The DNA of the CDR3 is TGCGCCAGCAGCCAGAAGGGGAGCGCAGACAATGAGCAGTTCTTC. As protein: CASSQKGSADNEQFF.

This clone appeared a few times. The chain is built from TRBV7-8 and TRBJ2-3; D remains unclear. The V end was cut by 5 bases, the J end by 4 bases, with 19 bases between. The germline CDR1 and CDR2 sequences are SGHVS and FQNEAQ. This CDR3 comprises 16 residues. The CDR3 nucleotides are TGTGCCAGCAGCCCCCGGGTGAGGAGCCCTCCAGATACGCAGTATTTT. Protein product: CASSPRVRSPPDTQYF.

The chain carries TRBV27 and TRBJ2-5, with a tentative D call TRBD2 (6 bases). The CDR3 runs to 14 residues. The V gene lost 5 bases and the J gene lost 5 bases, with 15 bases spanning the gap. CDR1 is MNHEY, CDR2 SMNVEV, per germline (reference sequence). CDR3 DNA: TGTGCCAGCAGTACCATAGCGGCAACCGAGACCCAGTACTTC. Its protein product is CASSTIAATETQYF.

This chain joins TRBV5-1 and TRBJ1-4; D is undetermined. Trimming cost V 4 bases and J 2 bases, with 15 bases left between them. CDR1 and CDR2 (germline): SGHRS, YFSETQ. This CDR3 contains 16 residues. The CDR3 DNA follows: TGCGCCAGCAGCAAATCAATGGTGTCCACTAATGAAAAACTGTTTTTT. As protein: CASSKSMVSTNEKLFF.

The chain combines TRBV4-2 with TRBJ2-1; TRBD2 matches at 10 bases. V trimming: 3 bases; J trimming: 4 bases; junction bases outside the gene matches: 9. The CDR3 length is 17 residues. CDR1 is LGHNA and CDR2 is YNFKEQ in the germline V gene. CDR3 region: CASSHSAGTSAYNEQFF. DNA for the CDR3: TGTGCCAGCAGCCATTCCGCCGGGACTAGCGCGTACAATGAGCAGTTCTTC.

This rearrangement joins TRBV12-5 to TRBJ1-6, with D unclear. Germline lookup yields CDR1 LGHNT and CDR2 FRNRAP. The CDR3 has 13 residues. The V end lost 1 base, the J end lost 6 bases, and 4 bases lay between the germline ends. In DNA form, the CDR3 reads TGTGCTAGTGGTTTGGAAACTAATTCACCCCTCCACTTT. Its translation is CASGLETNSPLHF.

This clone was seen just once. The chain employs TRBV7-2 and TRBJ2-7; weak D call: TRBD2 (6 bases). The CDR3 is 14 residues long. Germline CDR1 SGHTA, CDR2 FQGNSA. V was cut by 1 base and J by 4 bases, with 11 bases left in between. The CDR3 nucleotides read TGTGCCAGCAGCTTAGAGGCGGGGAGGTACGAGCAGTACTTC. Its protein is CASSLEAGRYEQYF. Using reference TRBV7-2 and TRBJ2-7 for the parts outside the CDR3, the full variable domain is GAGVSQSPSNKVTEKGKDVELRCDPISGHTALYWYRQSLGQGLEFLIYFQGNSAPDKSGLPSDRFSAERTGGSVSTLTIQRTQQEDSAVYLCASSLEAGRYEQYFGPGTRLTVT.

This clone has a single count. The CDR3 DNA is TGTGCCAGCAGCTTAGGGTCTGGGCTCACAGATACGCAGTATTTT. As protein: CASSLGSGLTDTQYF. The V gene is TRBV11-2, the J gene TRBJ2-3; no clear D. V was clipped by 1 base and J by 2 bases, with 10 bases between them. The CDR3 consists of 15 residues. CDR1 SGHAT and CDR2 FQNNGV come from the germline V gene.

As DNA, the CDR3 is TGTGCCAGCCCCGGACTAGCGGCCTACAATGAGCAGTTCTTC. As protein: CASPGLAAYNEQFF. The gene calls are TRBV5-8 and TRBJ2-1; 10 bases are shared with TRBD2. Germline V gene sequence: CDR1 SGHTS, CDR2 YDEGEE. CDR3 size: 14 residues. V shed 7 bases, J shed 2 bases, and the junction held 3 bases outside the gene matches.

The rearrangement joins TRBV28 to TRBJ1-2; unclear D gene. The ends were cut back, 2 bases at V and 2 bases at J, with 9 bases in the middle. Germline-derived CDR1 and CDR2 are MDHEN and SYDVKM. The CDR3 has 14 amino acids. The CDR3: CASSLGVGNYGYTF. CDR3 nucleotide sequence: TGTGCCAGCAGTTTAGGCGTGGGGAACTATGGCTACACCTTC.